This record covers a single T cell receptor beta chain. This sample is drawn from a study of CD8+ T cells in alopecia areata. The treatment: oral pan-JAK inhibitor, 5-10 mg twice daily. As the sequencing template, cDNA was produced by extracting RNA and reverse transcribing it. TCRdb's table, derived via immunoSEQ multiplex PCR, lists solely in-frame clones and lacks some. The sample shows 180,000 or so clones, roughly 53% of them seen only once. This receptor was obtained from a human donor with alopecia areata. The specimen was CD8+ T cells sorted from blood, collected at week 24, from a patient treated with tofacitinib.

DNA for the CDR3: TGTGCCAGCAGTCTAGCGGGGGGGGCTGAGCAGTTCTTC. This sequence encodes CASSLAGGAEQFF. The chain carries TRBV6-6 and TRBJ2-1; 12 bases match TRBD2. Trimming removed 5 bases from V and 9 bases from J; junction bases left unmatched: 2. CDR1 MNHNY and CDR2 SVGAGI come from the germline V gene (reference sequence). The CDR3 is 13 residues long.